This record concerns one T cell receptor beta chain sequence. This clonotype was seen a few times. This clone's antigen is unknown. There are no base qualities to consult, and no much larger clone falls within one base. These data are taken from a study of T-cell reconstitution after alpha-beta-depleted transplantation in children (dated by TCRdb to 2016 to 2018). At the level of the whole study: Using TCR repertoire profiling, the study quantitatively followed how T-cell immune reconstitution unfolded in children after TCRalphabeta/CD19-depleted allogeneic hematopoietic cell transplantation.

Measured from the cysteine to the phenylalanine, the CDR3 is 15 residues long. Only CDR3 DNA is held: 45 bases, read in frame from base 1. The germline V gene encodes CDR1 LGHNA and CDR2 YSLEER. V and J lose 4 bases and 2 bases, and a span of 14 bases separates them. The method behind the library was PCR. Sequencing took place on an Illumina HiSeq 2500. To normalize quantification of the TCRbeta repertoire, the TCR libraries were built with molecular barcoding that relied on unique molecular identifiers. TCRdb trimmed the raw reads at Q25, called clones with MiXCR and kept productive beta chains. Rows matching on CDR3 protein sequence are summarized as one entry with the most common DNA and genes. The sample table lists about 640,000 distinct CDR3 sequences, roughly 17% of them with a count of one. Approximately 1% of the sample belongs to the ten largest clones.

The receptor was isolated from a human donor who donated a stem cell graft to a child with acute myeloid leukemia. Source: PBMCs from the stem cell graft donor, taken from the stem cell graft. This receptor chain uses TRBV4-3 and TRBJ1-2, and perhaps TRBD1 as D gene, on 5 matching bases. Here the CDR3 is given as CASSPEREGNYGYTF. The DNA sequence follows: TGCGCCAGCAGCCCCGAGCGGGAGGGGAACTATGGCTACACCTTC.